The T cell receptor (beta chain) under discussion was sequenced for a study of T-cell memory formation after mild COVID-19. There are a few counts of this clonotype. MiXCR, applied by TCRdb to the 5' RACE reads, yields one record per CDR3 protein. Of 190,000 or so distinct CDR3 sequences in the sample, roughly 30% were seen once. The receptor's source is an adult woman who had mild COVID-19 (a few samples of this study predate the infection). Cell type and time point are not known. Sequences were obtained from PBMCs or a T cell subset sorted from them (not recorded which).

CDR3 sequence: CASTQGPQFADTQYF. CDR3 bases: TGTGCCAGCACCCAGGGACCGCAATTCGCAGATACGCAGTATTTT. This rearrangement joins TRBV11-2 to TRBJ2-3, with D perhaps being TRBD1 or TRBD2 (5 bases each). V lost 7 bases to trimming and J lost 4 bases, with 18 bases between them. Germline CDR1 reads SGHAT; CDR2 reads FQNNGV. This CDR3 spans 15 amino acids.